The subject of this entry is one T cell receptor (beta chain). Original methodology: Amplifying reference gene primers gave estimates of nucleated cell counts. Sequencing used immunoSEQ multiplex PCR; TCRdb keeps in-frame clones, though not all of them. For V, J and clone size, that table is used; D and trimming come from the DNA. The table includes about 89,000 clones, around 90% detected once. The sample belongs to a study of blood T cell repertoires in COVID-19. On the study more broadly: COVID-19 samples from acute and convalescent phases originated in the United States, Italy and Spain. Sample material is recorded as cDNA or gDNA derived from T cells, B-cell-depleted T cells, or PBMCs.

V dropped 4 bases and J dropped 6; count of bases not matched to a gene: 12. CDR1 is SGHRS and CDR2 is YFSETQ in the germline V gene. This CDR3 comprises 16 residues. The clonotype originates from a male donor with acute or convalescent COVID-19. The chain recombines TRBV5-1 with TRBJ2-4; TRBD2 matches 8 bases. The sequenced sample was peripheral blood. The CDR3 DNA reads as TGCGCCAGCAGCCCCATACCGGGACTAGGGAGAAACATTCAGTACTTC. Amino acid sequence: CASSPIPGLGRNIQYF.